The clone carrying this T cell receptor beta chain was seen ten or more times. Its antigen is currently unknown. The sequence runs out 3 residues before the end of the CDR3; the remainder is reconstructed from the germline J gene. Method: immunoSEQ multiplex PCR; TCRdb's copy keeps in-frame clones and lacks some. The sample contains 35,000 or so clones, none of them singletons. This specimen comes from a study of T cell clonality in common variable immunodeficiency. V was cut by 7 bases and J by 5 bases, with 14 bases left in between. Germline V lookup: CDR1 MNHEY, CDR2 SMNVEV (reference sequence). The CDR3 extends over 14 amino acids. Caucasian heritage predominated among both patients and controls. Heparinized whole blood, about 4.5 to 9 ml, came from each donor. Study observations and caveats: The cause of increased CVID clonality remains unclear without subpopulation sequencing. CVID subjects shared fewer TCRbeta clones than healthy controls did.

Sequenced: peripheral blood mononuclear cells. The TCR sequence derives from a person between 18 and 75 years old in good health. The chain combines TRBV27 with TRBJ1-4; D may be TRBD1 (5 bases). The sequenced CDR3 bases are TGTGCCAGCATGGGAGGGGTCTGGAATGAAAAA. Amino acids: CASMGGVWNEK. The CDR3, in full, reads CASMGGVWNEKLFF.